A selection of T cell receptor beta chains follows, all from one sample in a study of blood T cell repertoires in COVID-19. Assay used: immunoSEQ multiplex PCR; TCRdb lists only in-frame clones, some missing. The sample contains 200,000 to 300,000 clones, around 84% of which appear only once. Sequences were obtained from peripheral blood. The source is a woman aged 70 to 79 with active or convalescent COVID-19. Each CDR3 is given with its conserved first and last residue. The order of the fields is V gene, D gene, clone size, J gene, CDR3 DNA, CDR3 protein. A D gene is named only where the DNA matches it firmly. Clone size is shown for a subset of rows, as once, few, many or a class of expanded clone.

TRBV6-5	TRBD1	-	TRBJ1-4	TGTGCCAGCAGAGAGGGACAGACGAATGAAAAACTGTTTTTT	CASREGQTNEKLFF
TRBV2	-	-	TRBJ1-1	TGTGCCAGCAGTGGGGGGCAGCTGAACACTGAAGCTTTCTTT	CASSGGQLNTEAFF
TRBV9	-	-	TRBJ2-3	TGTGCCAGCAGCGTAGCCCCGCGGGGCAGGGGCACAGATACGCAGTATTTT	CASSVAPRGRGTDTQYF
TRBV6-6	-	-	TRBJ2-1	TGTGCCAGCAGTCCCCGCGGCTTCTCCTACAATGAGCAGTTCTTC	CASSPRGFSYNEQFF
TRBV9	-	-	TRBJ2-2	TGTGCCAGCAGCGTTAGGTTTGGCGGGGCGAACACCGGGGAGCTGTTTTTT	CASSVRFGGANTGELFF
TRBV2	-	-	TRBJ1-6	TGTGCCAGCAGTGAAGCGGGGGTCGGGGGTTCACCCCTCCACTTT	CASSEAGVGGSPLHF
TRBV7-8	-	few	TRBJ1-5	TGTGCCAGCAGCTTAGTCCCGACAGGTTCAGGGCCCCAGCATTTT	CASSLVPTGSGPQHF
TRBV5-1	-	-	TRBJ1-5	TGCGCCAGCAGCCCATTACAGGGTAGCAATCAGCCCCAGCATTTT	CASSPLQGSNQPQHF
TRBV11-2	TRBD2	once	TRBJ2-7	TGTGCCAGCAGATCCCCCGGGACTAGCGGGGGGGCTCGCGTAGGCGAGCAGTACTTC	CASRSPGTSGGARVGEQYF
TRBV9	TRBD1	-	TRBJ1-6	TGTGCCAGCAGCATGACAGGGGCTTATAATTCACCCCTCCACTTT	CASSMTGAYNSPLHF
TRBV6-1	-	-	TRBJ1-3	TGTGCCAGCAGTGAAGCGGGAGGATTGGGTGGAAACACCATATATTTT	CASSEAGGLGGNTIYF
TRBV19	-	-	TRBJ1-5	TGTGCCACTGTGGACAGCACCTTCGATAGCAATCAGCCCCAGCATTTT	CATVDSTFDSNQPQHF
TRBV6-1	-	-	TRBJ1-1	TGTGCCAGCAATCGGGTGGCGAACACTGAAGCTTTCTTT	CASNRVANTEAFF
TRBV29-1	-	-	TRBJ1-2	TGCAGCGTTGATTACGAAAGCGAAGATTTGGGGAGGGGCTACACCTTC	CSVDYESEDLGRGYTF
TRBV11-3	TRBD2	-	TRBJ2-7	TGTGCCAGCAGCTTAGCCGGTTCTAGCGGAGCCTACGAGCAGTACTTC	CASSLAGSSGAYEQYF
TRBV19	-	-	TRBJ1-1	TGTGCCAGTATACAGGGGAACACTGAAGCTTTCTTT	CASIQGNTEAFF
TRBV19	-	-	TRBJ2-3	TGTGCCAGTAGTAATGGGTTTACAGGAGCAGATACGCAGTATTTT	CASSNGFTGADTQYF
TRBV11-3	-	-	TRBJ2-1	TGTGCCAGCAGCTCCTCAGTTGGGCCCGAGCAGTTCTTC	CASSSSVGPEQFF
TRBV7-8	TRBD1	-	TRBJ1-2	TGTGCCAGCAGCTTAGGCGGGACAGATTATGGCTACACCTTC	CASSLGGTDYGYTF
TRBV11-2	TRBD2	once	TRBJ2-7	TGTGCCAGCAGCTTTAGGAAACTAGCGGGTGTCGAGCAGTACTTC	CASSFRKLAGVEQYF
TRBV2	TRBD2	-	TRBJ2-1	TGTGCCAGCACCTCCGGGGGGGGGCTCAATGAGCAGTTCTTC	CASTSGGGLNEQFF
TRBV6-6	TRBD1	-	TRBJ2-7	TGTGCCAGCAGTCTTTCGGACAGGGGAAGCTACGAGCAGTACTTC	CASSLSDRGSYEQYF
TRBV5-4	TRBD1	few	TRBJ1-6	TGTGCCAGCAGCTCGGGGACAGGGGGCTCACCCCTCCACTTT	CASSSGTGGSPLHF
TRBV6-2/TRBV6-3	-	few	TRBJ2-4	TGTGCCAGCAGTTCGGGATTGGGAGCCAAAAACATTCAGTACTTC	CASSSGLGAKNIQYF
TRBV7-9	-	-	TRBJ1-6	TGTGCCAGCAGCTTAGTTCCGCAGGTCAACTCACCCCTCCACTTT	CASSLVPQVNSPLHF
TRBV4-3	-	-	TRBJ2-2	TGCGCCAGCAGCCAAGTCCTCAGGGGACAGAACACCGGGGAGCTGTTTTTT	CASSQVLRGQNTGELFF
TRBV15	TRBD1	few	TRBJ1-2	TGTGCCACCAGCAGTGAACAGGGGGGAATAAACTATGGCTACACCTTC	CATSSEQGGINYGYTF
TRBV6-1	-	few	TRBJ1-6	TGTGCCAGCAGTGAGATCGTCACATCGAATAATTCACCCCTCCACTTT	CASSEIVTSNNSPLHF
TRBV4-1	-	-	TRBJ2-7	TGCGCCAGCAGCCAAGGGAGGGCAGGAGGGCCCGAGCAGTACTTC	CASSQGRAGGPEQYF
TRBV10-3	TRBD2	-	TRBJ2-1	TGTGCCATCAGTGAGTCTAGCGGGGGTAGTAATGAGCAGTTCTTC	CAISESSGGSNEQFF
TRBV6-5	-	-	TRBJ2-2	TGTGCCAGCAGTCTCGAGGGGGGGCTACCTCTCGAGCTGTTTTTT	CASSLEGGLPLELFF